Listed here is a single TCR beta chain. Germline values: CDR1 SGHRS, CDR2 YFSETQ. This CDR3 contains 13 residues. V gave up 2 bases and J gave up 4 bases, with 8 bases separating them. This specimen belongs to a study of blood T cell repertoires in COVID-19. Study context: The United States, Italy and Spain were the sources of the acute and convalescent COVID-19 samples. Sources were T cells, B-cell-depleted T cells, or PBMCs; the material itself was cDNA or gDNA.

How the authors handled the data: It was from reference gene primer amplification that nucleated cell counts were estimated. Sequenced by immunoSEQ multiplex PCR; TCRdb stores in-frame clones only, minus some. The V and J calls and clone size are taken from that table; D and trimming were inferred from the DNA. Among 160,000 or so clones, 89% were seen once, and the ten largest hold roughly 3.1%. The V gene is TRBV5-1, the J gene TRBJ2-3; D uncertain. The origin of this receptor is a man aged 55-75 years with acute or convalescent COVID-19. The sample taken for sequencing was peripheral blood. The CDR3, as DNA: TGCGCCAGCAGCTTAGCGAGCCCAGATACGCAGTATTTT. Its protein is CASSLASPDTQYF. The full variable domain, rest sourced from reference TRBV5-1 and TRBJ2-3, is KAGVTQTPRYLIKTRGQQVTLSCSPISGHRSVSWYQQTPGQGLQFLFEYFSETQRNKGNFPGRFSGRQFSNSRSEMNVSTLELGDSALYLCASSLASPDTQYFGPGTRLTVL.